These 13 T cell receptor beta chains share one sample of origin, sequenced in a study of shared T cell receptors in the human thymus. Sequencing was performed with immunoSEQ multiplex PCR; in TCRdb, only in-frame clones are kept and a portion is missing. The sample contains under 450,000 clones, 95% of which appear only once. The sequenced sample was thymocytes. The receptors stem from a human donor.

This clone was seen once. CDR3 sequence reads: CASSLTTSGRGETQYF. Written as DNA, the CDR3 is TGTGCCAGCAGCTTAACGACTAGCGGGAGGGGAGAGACCCAGTACTTC. This sequence joins TRBV7-6 and TRBJ2-5, with 14 positions matching TRBD2. Germline CDR1 SGHVS, CDR2 FNYEAQ. V trimming: 2 bases; J trimming: 4 bases; junction bases outside the gene matches: 3. This CDR3 spans 16 amino acids.

The chain uses TRBV5-4 and TRBJ1-1; D gene uncertain. From germline, CDR1 is SGHNT and CDR2 YYREEE (reference sequence). The CDR3 is 14 residues long. V gave up 4 bases and J gave up 0 bases, with 10 bases separating them. CDR3 in amino acids: CASSLSTVNTEAFF. The CDR3 DNA reads as TGTGCCAGCAGCCTATCAACGGTGAACACTGAAGCTTTCTTT.

The chain employs TRBV30 and TRBJ1-5, with D tentatively TRBD1 (5 bases). The germline V gene has CDR1 GTSNPN and CDR2 SVGIG (reference sequence). V lost 2 bases and J lost 2, with 10 bases in between. The CDR3 contains 14 residues. The CDR3 here is CAWSTTGGNQPQHF. CDR3 DNA: TGTGCCTGGAGTACAACAGGAGGCAATCAGCCCCAGCATTTT.

V is TRBV6-4 and J is TRBJ2-3; unclear D gene. This CDR3 contains 13 residues. Germline V gene data show CDR1 as MRHNA and CDR2 as SNTAGT. V was cut by 2 bases and J by 2 bases, with 5 bases left in between. CDR3 in amino acids: CASSDNVTDTQYF. CDR3 coding DNA: TGTGCCAGCAGTGACAACGTCACAGATACGCAGTATTTT.

This rearrangement joins TRBV19 to TRBJ2-7; 13 nucleotides line up with TRBD2. Germline CDR1 and CDR2: LNHDA and SQIVND (reference sequence). J was trimmed by 7 bases and V by 5 bases; bases with no gene match: 11. The CDR3 has 16 residues. The CDR3 region is CASSPDGTSGDSEQYF. CDR3 bases: TGTGCCAGTAGTCCCGACGGGACTAGCGGGGACTCGGAGCAGTACTTC.

This clone was observed once. This chain uses TRBV27 with TRBJ1-5; D is undetermined. Trimming cost V 3 bases and J 0 bases, with 18 bases left between them. Per the germline V gene, CDR1 is MNHEY and CDR2 is SMNVEV (reference sequence). The length of the CDR3 is 18 residues. For the CDR3, the DNA is TGTGCCAGCAGTTTGGAGACACCTCGGTATGATAGCAATCAGCCCCAGCATTTT. This sequence encodes CASSLETPRYDSNQPQHF.

CDR3 nucleotide sequence: TGTGCCAGCAGCGTAAAGGCACAGGTGCGGGAAAAACTGTTTTTT. Translation: CASSVKAQVREKLFF. The V call is TRBV5-6, the J call TRBJ1-4; a weak D match, TRBD1 (5 bases). The CDR3 sequence is 15 residues long. The V and J ends lost 4 bases and 8 bases respectively, with 18 bases between them. The germline V gene has CDR1 SGHDT and CDR2 YYEEEE.

V is TRBV4-1 and J is TRBJ2-7; 9 nucleotides match TRBD2. Germline values: CDR1 MGHRA, CDR2 YSYEKL. After removal of 0 bases from V and 2 bases from J, the junction contained 5 bases not matched to a gene. This CDR3 comprises 16 residues. The CDR3 loop is CASSQDWREGPYEQYF. CDR3 bases: TGCGCCAGCAGCCAAGATTGGCGGGAGGGCCCCTACGAGCAGTACTTC.

This clone appeared once. This chain joins TRBV15 and TRBJ1-4; 7 bases line up with TRBD1. The V gene end was trimmed by 2 bases and the J gene end by 8 bases; junction bases not matched to a gene: 11. The CDR3 is 16 amino acids. Germline CDR1 is LNHNV and CDR2 is YYDKDF (reference sequence). The CDR3, as DNA: TGTGCCACCAGCAGAATACCAGGGGGAAGGGGGGAAAAACTGTTTTTT. This encodes CATSRIPGGRGEKLFF.

J is TRBJ2-5 and V is TRBV2; TRBD1 matches at 9 bases. The CDR3 loop spans 15 amino acids. The junction had 6 bases not matched to a gene; V was cut back by 3 bases and J by 4 bases. Looked up from germline, CDR1 is SNHLY and CDR2 is FYNNEI. The CDR3 nucleotides are TGTGCCAGCAGTGACCAAAGGGACAGGGCAGAGACCCAGTACTTC. This sequence encodes CASSDQRDRAETQYF.

V gene TRBV10-3 combines with J gene TRBJ2-7, with 8 nucleotides matching TRBD1. The length of the CDR3 is 14 residues. Trimming took 2 bases from V and 5 from J; bases not matched to a gene: 5. The germline V gene has CDR1 ENHRY and CDR2 SYGVKD. CDR3 protein: CAISESVQGDEQYF. CDR3 coding DNA: TGTGCCATCAGTGAGAGTGTACAGGGGGACGAGCAGTACTTC.

The rearrangement links TRBV19 to TRBJ1-4, with 10 nucleotides matching TRBD1. CDR3 size: 16 residues. Germline CDR1 reads LNHDA; CDR2 reads SQIVND (reference sequence). V shed 6 bases and J 5 bases; nucleotides not matched to a gene: 9. This CDR3 is CASRAGTGVENEKLFF. The CDR3 DNA is TGTGCCAGTAGAGCCGGGACAGGGGTCGAAAATGAAAAACTGTTTTTT.

The V gene is TRBV7-2, the J gene TRBJ2-3, with D uncertain. This CDR3 is built from 13 residues. Germline V gene sequence: CDR1 SGHTA, CDR2 FQGNSA. The V and J ends lost 1 base and 2 bases respectively, with 4 bases between them. The CDR3 DNA reads TGTGCCAGCAGCTTAGGCATCACAGATACGCAGTATTTT. Translating gives CASSLGITDTQYF. Based on the CDR3 plus reference TRBV7-2 and TRBJ2-3, the full variable domain is GAGVSQSPSNKVTEKGKDVELRCDPISGHTALYWYRQSLGQGLEFLIYFQGNSAPDKSGLPSDRFSAERTGGSVSTLTIQRTQQEDSAVYLCASSLGITDTQYFGPGTRLTVL.